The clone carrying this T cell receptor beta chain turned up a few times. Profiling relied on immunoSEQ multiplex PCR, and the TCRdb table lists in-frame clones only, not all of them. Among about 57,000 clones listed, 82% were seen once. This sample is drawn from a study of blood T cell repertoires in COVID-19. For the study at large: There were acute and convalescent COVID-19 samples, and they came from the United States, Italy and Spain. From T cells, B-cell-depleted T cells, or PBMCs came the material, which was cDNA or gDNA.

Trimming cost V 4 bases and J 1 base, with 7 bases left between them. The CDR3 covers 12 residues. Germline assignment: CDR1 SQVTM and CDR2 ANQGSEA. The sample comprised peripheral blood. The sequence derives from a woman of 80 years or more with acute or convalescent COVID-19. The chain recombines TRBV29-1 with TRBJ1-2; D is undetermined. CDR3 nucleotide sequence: TGCAGCGTTGTTCACAGTAACTATGGCTACACCTTC. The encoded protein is CSVVHSNYGYTF.